These T cell receptor beta chains were read from a single sample in a study of radiation and T cells in renal cell carcinoma. The assay was immunoSEQ multiplex PCR, and TCRdb's table has in-frame clones only and misses some. The sample lists 100,000 to 150,000 clones; approximately 82% were seen once. This material consisted of blood, taken from a patient whose treatment included radiotherapy and nephrectomy. These receptors all stem from an older woman with renal cell carcinoma. Both conserved end residues are part of each CDR3. Each record gives: J gene, D gene, V gene, clone size, CDR3 DNA, CDR3 protein. D genes are given only for firm matches. A clone size is listed for some rows: how often the clone was seen (once, few, many), or a class if it is expanded.

TRBJ2-1 - TRBV1 - TGCACCAGCAGGACGGACCGGGAGGAGGATGAGCAGTTCTTC CTSRTDREEDEQFF
TRBJ1-2 TRBD1 TRBV6-5 - TGTGCCAGCAGACAACAGGGGGCGGACGGCTACACCTTC CASRQQGADGYTF
TRBJ1-4 - TRBV5-5 - TGTGCCAGCAGCTTGGAGGGGGTGGGCGCATATGAAAAACTGTTTTTT CASSLEGVGAYEKLFF
TRBJ2-5 - TRBV7-8 - TGTGCCAGCAGCTTAACCCCAGGGGTCCAAGAGACCCAGTACTTC CASSLTPGVQETQYF
TRBJ1-4 - TRBV28 - TGTGCCAGCAGCCCAGGCGGAGGGTTTAATGAAAAACTGTTTTTT CASSPGGGFNEKLFF
TRBJ2-1 TRBD2 TRBV6-4 - TGTGCCAGCAGTGACACCGCGGGGGAGAAGGCGAATGAGCAGTTCTTC CASSDTAGEKANEQFF
TRBJ1-1 - TRBV5-5 - TGTGCCAGCAGCTTTCGGCCGAACACTGAAGCTTTCTTT CASSFRPNTEAFF
TRBJ1-5 - TRBV6-1 - TGTGCCAGCACTAAGGACACTTATCAGCCCCAGCATTTT CASTKDTYQPQHF
TRBJ2-2 - TRBV7-9 - TGTGCCAGCAGCTTACCGTTCTCCACCGGGGAGCTGTTTTTT CASSLPFSTGELFF
TRBJ2-7 TRBD1 TRBV5-6 - TGTGCCAGCAGCTGGGCAGGGGGCTTTTACGAGCAGTACTTC CASSWAGGFYEQYF
TRBJ1-1 TRBD1 TRBV27 - TGTGCCAGCAGTCCCGGGACAGTGTACACTGAAGCTTTCTTT CASSPGTVYTEAFF
TRBJ1-2 - TRBV5-4 - TGTGCCAGCAGCCAAGAGGCAGGGATTAACTATGGCTACACCTTC CASSQEAGINYGYTF
TRBJ1-2 - TRBV15 few TGTGCCACCAGCAGAGATACAGGGAGCGCGGGGTATGGCTACACCTTC CATSRDTGSAGYGYTF
TRBJ1-5 - TRBV19 once TGTGCCAGTAGTATGGGTTGGGGTCGCGTTCTCTATAGCAATCAGCCCCAGCATTTT CASSMGWGRVLYSNQPQHF
TRBJ2-1 TRBD2 TRBV4-1 - TGCGCCAGCAGCCTACGCGGGGAGGGCTACAATGAGCAGTTCTTC CASSLRGEGYNEQFF
TRBJ2-7 - TRBV5-6 - TGTGCCAGCAGCCGGGTGGGCCCCTCCTACGAGCAGTACTTC CASSRVGPSYEQYF
TRBJ1-1 TRBD1 TRBV6-5 once TGTGCCAGCAGCTCAGGACAGGGCACTGAAGCTTTCTTT CASSSGQGTEAFF
TRBJ2-3 TRBD2 TRBV5-4 - TGTGCCAGCGCGGGAGTCAGCGCAGATACGCAGTATTTT CASAGVSADTQYF